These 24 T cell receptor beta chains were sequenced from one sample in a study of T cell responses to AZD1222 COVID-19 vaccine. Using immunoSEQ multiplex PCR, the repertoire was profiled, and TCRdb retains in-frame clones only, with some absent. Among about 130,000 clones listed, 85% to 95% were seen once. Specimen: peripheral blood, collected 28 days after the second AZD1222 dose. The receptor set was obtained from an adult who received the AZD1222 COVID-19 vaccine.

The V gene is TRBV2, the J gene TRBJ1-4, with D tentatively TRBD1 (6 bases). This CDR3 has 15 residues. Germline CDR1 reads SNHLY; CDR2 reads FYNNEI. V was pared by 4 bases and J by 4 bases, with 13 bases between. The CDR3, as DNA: TGTGCCAGCAGTGTCTACCGACAGGATAATGAAAAACTGTTTTTT. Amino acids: CASSVYRQDNEKLFF.

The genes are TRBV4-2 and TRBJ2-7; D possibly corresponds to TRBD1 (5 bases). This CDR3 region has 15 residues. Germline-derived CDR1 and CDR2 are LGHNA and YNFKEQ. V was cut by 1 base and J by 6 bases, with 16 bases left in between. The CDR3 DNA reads TGTGCCAGCAGCCAAGTGGAAGGGCAGGGCATCGAGCAGTACTTC. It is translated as CASSQVEGQGIEQYF.

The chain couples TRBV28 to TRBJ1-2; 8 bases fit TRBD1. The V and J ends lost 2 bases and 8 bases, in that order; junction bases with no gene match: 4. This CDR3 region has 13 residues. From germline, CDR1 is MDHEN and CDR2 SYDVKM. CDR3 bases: TGTGCCAGCAGTTTACAGGGGGCCCGCGGCTACACCTTC. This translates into CASSLQGARGYTF.

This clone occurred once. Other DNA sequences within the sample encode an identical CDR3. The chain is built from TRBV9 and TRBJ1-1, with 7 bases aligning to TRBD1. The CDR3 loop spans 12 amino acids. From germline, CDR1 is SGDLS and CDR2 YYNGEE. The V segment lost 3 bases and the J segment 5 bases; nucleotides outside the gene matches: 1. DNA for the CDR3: TGTGCCAGCAGCGCACAGGGGACTGAAGCTTTCTTT. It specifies CASSAQGTEAFF.

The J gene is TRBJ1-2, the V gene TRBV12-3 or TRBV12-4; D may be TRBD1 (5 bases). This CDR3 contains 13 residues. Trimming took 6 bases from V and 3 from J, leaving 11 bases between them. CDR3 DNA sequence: TGTGCCAGCAGCCCACTGGGGGACTATGGCTACACCTTC. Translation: CASSPLGDYGYTF.

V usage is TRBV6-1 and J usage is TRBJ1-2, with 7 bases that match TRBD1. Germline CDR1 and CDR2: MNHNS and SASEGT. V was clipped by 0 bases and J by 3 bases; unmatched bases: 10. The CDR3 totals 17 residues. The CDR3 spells CASSEAPPDRWDYGYTF. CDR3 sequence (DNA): TGTGCCAGCAGTGAAGCCCCCCCGGACAGGTGGGACTATGGCTACACCTTC.

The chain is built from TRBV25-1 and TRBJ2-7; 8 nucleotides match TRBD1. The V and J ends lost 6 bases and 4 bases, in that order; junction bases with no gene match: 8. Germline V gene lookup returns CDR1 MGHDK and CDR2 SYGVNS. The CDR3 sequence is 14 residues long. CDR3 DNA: TGTGCCAGCAGCAGCGACAGGGGCGGGTACGAGCAGTACTTC. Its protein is CASSSDRGGYEQYF.

The CDR3 is CASRPGTGDYYGYTF. Here the CDR3 DNA reads TGCGCCAGCCGCCCAGGGACAGGCGATTACTATGGCTACACCTTC. The chain uses TRBV4-3 and TRBJ1-2; 8 positions match TRBD1. V lost 8 bases to trimming and J lost 3 bases; unmatched junction nucleotides: 11. The CDR3 consists of 15 residues. The germline V gene has CDR1 LGHNA and CDR2 YSLEER.

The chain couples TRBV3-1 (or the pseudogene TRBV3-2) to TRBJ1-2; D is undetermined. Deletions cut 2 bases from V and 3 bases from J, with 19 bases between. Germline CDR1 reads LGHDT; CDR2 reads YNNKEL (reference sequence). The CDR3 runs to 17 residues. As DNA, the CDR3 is TGTGCCAGCAGCCAACACCGAGAACAACCGACTCACTATGGCTACACCTTC. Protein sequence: CASSQHREQPTHYGYTF.

CDR3 sequence (DNA): TGTGCCACCAGCCGGGGATCTGGCACAGATACGCAGTATTTT. Protein product: CATSRGSGTDTQYF. The chain recombines TRBV15 with TRBJ2-3, with D possibly TRBD2 on 5 matching bases. The CDR3 is 14 amino acids. Germline values: CDR1 LNHNV, CDR2 YYDKDF (reference sequence). V was cut by 5 bases and J by 1 base, with 10 bases left in between.

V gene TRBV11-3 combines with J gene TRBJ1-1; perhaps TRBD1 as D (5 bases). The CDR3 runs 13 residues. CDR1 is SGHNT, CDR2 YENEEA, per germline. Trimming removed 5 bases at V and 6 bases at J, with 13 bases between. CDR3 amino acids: CASSPRGTAEAFF. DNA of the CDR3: TGTGCCAGCAGCCCCCGGGGCACCGCTGAAGCTTTCTTT.

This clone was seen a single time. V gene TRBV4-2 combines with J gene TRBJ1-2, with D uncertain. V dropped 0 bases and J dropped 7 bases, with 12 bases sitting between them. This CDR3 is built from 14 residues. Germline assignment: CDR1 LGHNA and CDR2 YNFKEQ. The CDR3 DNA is TGTGCCAGCAGCCAAGAGGTGGGGAGATCTGGCTACACCTTC. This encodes CASSQEVGRSGYTF.

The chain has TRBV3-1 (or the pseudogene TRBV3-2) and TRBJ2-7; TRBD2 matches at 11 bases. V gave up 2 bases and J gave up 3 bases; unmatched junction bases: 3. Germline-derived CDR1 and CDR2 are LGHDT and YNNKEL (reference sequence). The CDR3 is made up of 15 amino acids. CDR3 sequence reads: CASSQLAGGHYEQYF. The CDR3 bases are TGTGCCAGCAGCCAATTAGCGGGGGGGCACTACGAGCAGTACTTC.

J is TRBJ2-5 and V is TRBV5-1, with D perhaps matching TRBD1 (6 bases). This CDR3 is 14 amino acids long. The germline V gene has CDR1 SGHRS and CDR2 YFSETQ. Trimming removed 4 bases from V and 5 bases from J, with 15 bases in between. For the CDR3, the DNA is TGCGCCAGCAGCCAGCGTTGGGGGCGGGAGACCCAGTACTTC. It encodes CASSQRWGRETQYF. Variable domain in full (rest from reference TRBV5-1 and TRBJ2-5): KAGVTQTPRYLIKTRGQQVTLSCSPISGHRSVSWYQQTPGQGLQFLFEYFSETQRNKGNFPGRFSGRQFSNSRSEMNVSTLELGDSALYLCASSQRWGRETQYFGPGTRLLVL.

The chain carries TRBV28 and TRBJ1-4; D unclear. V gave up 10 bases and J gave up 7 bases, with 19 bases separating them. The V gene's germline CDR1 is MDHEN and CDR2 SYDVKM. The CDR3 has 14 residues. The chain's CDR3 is CATRKTAGFEKLFF. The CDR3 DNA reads TGTGCCACCCGGAAAACGGCGGGATTTGAAAAACTGTTTTTT.

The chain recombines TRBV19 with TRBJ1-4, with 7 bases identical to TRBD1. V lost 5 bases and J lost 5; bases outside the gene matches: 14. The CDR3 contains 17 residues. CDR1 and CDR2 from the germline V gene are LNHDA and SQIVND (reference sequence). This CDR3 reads CASSSYRGPRTNEKLFF. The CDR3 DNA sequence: TGTGCCAGTAGTTCTTACAGGGGACCCCGCACCAATGAAAAACTGTTTTTT.

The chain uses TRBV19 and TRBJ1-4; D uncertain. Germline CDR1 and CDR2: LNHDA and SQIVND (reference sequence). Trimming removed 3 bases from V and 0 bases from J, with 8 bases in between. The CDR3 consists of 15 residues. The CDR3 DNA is TGTGCCAGTAGTATGGATGGGGCAACTAATGAAAAACTGTTTTTT. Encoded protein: CASSMDGATNEKLFF.

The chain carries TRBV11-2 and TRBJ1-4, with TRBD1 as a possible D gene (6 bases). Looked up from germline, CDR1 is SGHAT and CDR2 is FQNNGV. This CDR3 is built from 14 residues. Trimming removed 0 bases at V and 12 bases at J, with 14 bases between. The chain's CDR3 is CASSLDRRGRELFF. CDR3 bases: TGTGCCAGCAGCTTAGATCGCAGGGGACGGGAACTGTTTTTT.

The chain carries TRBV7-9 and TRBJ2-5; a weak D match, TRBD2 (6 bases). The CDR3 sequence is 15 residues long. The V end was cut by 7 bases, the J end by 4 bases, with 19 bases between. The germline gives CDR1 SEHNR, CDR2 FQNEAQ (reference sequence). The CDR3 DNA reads TGTGCCAGCACCCCCGGACAAACTAGCTCAGAGACCCAGTACTTC. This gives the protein CASTPGQTSSETQYF.

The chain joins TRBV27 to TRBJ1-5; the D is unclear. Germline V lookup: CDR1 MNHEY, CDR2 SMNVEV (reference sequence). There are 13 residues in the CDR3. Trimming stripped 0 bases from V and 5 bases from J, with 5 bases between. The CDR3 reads CASSLSGDQPQHF. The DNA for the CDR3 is TGTGCCAGCAGTTTATCGGGAGATCAGCCCCAGCATTTT.

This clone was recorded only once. CDR3: CASSHSTGELQETQYF. The CDR3 DNA is TGTGCCAGCTCACACTCGACAGGGGAGCTGCAAGAGACCCAGTACTTC. The chain carries TRBV18 and TRBJ2-5, with 8 bases matching TRBD1. This CDR3 has 16 residues. Trimming took 4 bases from V and 2 from J; bases not matched to a gene: 9. The germline CDR1 and CDR2 sequences are KGHSH and LQKENI.

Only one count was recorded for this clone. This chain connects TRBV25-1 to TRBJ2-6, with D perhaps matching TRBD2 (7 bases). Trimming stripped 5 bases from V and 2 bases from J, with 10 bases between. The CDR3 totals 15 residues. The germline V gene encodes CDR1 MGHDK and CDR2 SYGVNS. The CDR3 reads CASSWGGAGANVLTF. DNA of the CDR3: TGTGCCAGCAGTTGGGGGGGCGCTGGGGCCAACGTCCTGACTTTC.

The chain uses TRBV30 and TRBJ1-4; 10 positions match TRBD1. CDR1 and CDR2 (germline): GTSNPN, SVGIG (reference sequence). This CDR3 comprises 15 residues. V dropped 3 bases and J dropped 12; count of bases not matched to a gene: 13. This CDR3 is CAWRPSGTGDHELFF. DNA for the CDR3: TGTGCCTGGAGACCCTCCGGGACAGGGGACCACGAACTGTTTTTT. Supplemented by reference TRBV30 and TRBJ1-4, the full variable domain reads SQTIHQWPATLVQPVGSPLSLECTVEGTSNPNLYWYRQAAGRGLQLLFYSVGIGQISSEVPQNLSASRPQDRQFILSSKKLLLSDSGFYLCAWRPSGTGDHELFFGSGTQLSVL.

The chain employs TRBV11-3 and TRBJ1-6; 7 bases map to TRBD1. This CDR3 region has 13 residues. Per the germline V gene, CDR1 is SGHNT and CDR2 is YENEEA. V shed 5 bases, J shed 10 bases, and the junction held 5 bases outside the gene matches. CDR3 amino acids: CASSRQGWSPLHF. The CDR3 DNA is TGTGCCAGCAGCCGACAGGGATGGTCACCCCTCCACTTT.